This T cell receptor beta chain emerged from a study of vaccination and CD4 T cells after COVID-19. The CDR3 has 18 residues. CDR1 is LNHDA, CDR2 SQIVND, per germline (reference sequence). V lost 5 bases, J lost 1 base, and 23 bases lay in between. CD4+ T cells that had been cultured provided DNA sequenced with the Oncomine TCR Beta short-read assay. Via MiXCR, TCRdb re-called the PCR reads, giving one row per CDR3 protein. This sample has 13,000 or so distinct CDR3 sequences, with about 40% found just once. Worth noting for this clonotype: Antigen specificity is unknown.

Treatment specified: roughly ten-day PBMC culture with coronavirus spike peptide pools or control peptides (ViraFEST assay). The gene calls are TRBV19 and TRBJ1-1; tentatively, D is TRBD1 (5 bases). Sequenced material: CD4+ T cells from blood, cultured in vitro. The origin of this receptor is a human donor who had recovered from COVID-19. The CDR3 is CASSVWGVWGERNTEAFF. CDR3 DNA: TGTGCCAGTAGTGTGTGGGGAGTGTGGGGCGAACGGAACACTGAAGCTTTCTTT.